This T cell receptor (beta chain) was identified during a study of CD8 T cells in Susac syndrome. For the study at large: The sequenced Susac syndrome patients comprised five or six with active disease and roughly eight in remission.

As concerns this clonotype: The target antigen is unknown.

Random hexamers were used to reverse transcribe roughly 0.45 to 1 ug of RNA. Amplification of the TCR beta CDR3 was carried out by immunoSEQ multiplex PCR, which spanned a total of 54 Vbeta and 13 Jbeta segments. TCRdb reprocessed the immunoSEQ multiplex PCR reads with MiXCR, giving one entry per CDR3 protein. The table shows about 100,000 distinct CDR3 sequences, with approximately 95% occurring only once. The V and J ends lost 0 bases and 6 bases respectively, with 2 bases between them. CDR1 and CDR2 (germline): LNHNV, YYDKDF (reference sequence). CDR3 length: 11 amino acids. Study findings and constraints: Susac-specific public clones found in total CD8+ repertoires numbered some 17, and those in CD8+ TEMRA repertoires numbered 4 to 6. TEMRA cells and active patients showed peak Susac CD8+ clonal expansion.

The material sequenced was CD8+ T cells from PBMCs. This sequence was found in a human donor with Susac syndrome. The V call is TRBV15, the J call TRBJ2-5; D unresolved. CDR3 in DNA: TGTGCCACCAGCAGAGAGCAGACCCAGTACTTC. Residues: CATSREQTQYF.